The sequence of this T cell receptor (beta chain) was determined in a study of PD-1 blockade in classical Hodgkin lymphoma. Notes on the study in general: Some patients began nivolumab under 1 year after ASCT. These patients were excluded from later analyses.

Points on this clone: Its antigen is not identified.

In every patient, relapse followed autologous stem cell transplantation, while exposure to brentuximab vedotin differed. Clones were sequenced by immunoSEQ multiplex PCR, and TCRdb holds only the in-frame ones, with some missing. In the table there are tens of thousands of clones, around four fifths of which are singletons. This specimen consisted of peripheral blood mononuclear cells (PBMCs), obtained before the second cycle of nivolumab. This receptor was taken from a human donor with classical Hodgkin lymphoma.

CDR3 sequence: CAISGTAGNTIYF. CDR3 DNA: TGTGCCATCAGTGGGACAGCCGGAAACACCATATATTTT. The rearrangement joins TRBV10-3 to TRBJ1-3, with a weak D call TRBD1 (6 bases). CDR3 length: 13 amino acids. Germline V CDR1 and CDR2: ENHRY, SYGVKD. V lost 4 bases to trimming and J lost 4 bases, with 8 bases between them.